Sequencing of this T cell receptor (beta chain) was carried out in a study of T cell responses to AZD1222 COVID-19 vaccine. Whole-study findings and limits: Vaccine-associated CD4 TCRs spanned spike, dominant at 160-218 and 743-854. Spike-specific TCR breadth and depth grew following two AZD1222 doses. Clonal diversity may have been underestimated in mostly white British donors.

This CDR3 has 13 residues. V trimming: 3 bases; J trimming: 4 bases; junction bases outside the gene matches: 4. From germline, CDR1 is GTSNPN and CDR2 SVGIG (reference sequence). This clone occurred once. Its specificity is unknown. Method: immunoSEQ multiplex PCR; TCRdb's copy keeps in-frame clones and lacks some. The sample lists roughly 150,000 clones, approximately 90% occurring once. Sequencing was performed on peripheral blood, taken on day 0 of AZD1222 vaccination. The sequence was collected from an adult in good health. V usage is TRBV30 and J usage is TRBJ2-3; 7 nucleotides agree with TRBD1. CDR3 in amino acids: CAWRRTGADTQYF. The CDR3 coding sequence is TGTGCCTGGAGGCGCACAGGGGCAGATACGCAGTATTTT.